This passage covers 15 T cell receptor beta chains from one sample sequenced in a study of T cell responses to AZD1222 COVID-19 vaccine. Clones were sequenced by immunoSEQ multiplex PCR, and TCRdb holds only the in-frame ones, with some missing. The table shows 140,000 to 150,000 clones, with 70% to 90% occurring only once. Sequencing used peripheral blood, obtained on day 0 of AZD1222 vaccination. The receptors originated from an adult in good health.

The J gene is TRBJ2-7, the V gene TRBV2, with D possibly being TRBD2 (5 bases). The CDR3 contains 14 residues. V was trimmed by 4 bases and J by 0 bases, leaving 10 bases between them. From germline, CDR1 is SNHLY and CDR2 FYNNEI. The CDR3 DNA reads TGTGCCAGCAGTGCTAGCCGAAGCTCCTACGAGCAGTACTTC. Protein sequence: CASSASRSSYEQYF. The variable domain in full, completed from reference TRBV2 and TRBJ2-7, reads EPEVTQTPSHQVTQMGQEVILRCVPISNHLYFYWYRQILGQKVEFLVSFYNNEISEKSEIFDDQFSVERPDGSNFTLKIRSTKLEDSAMYFCASSASRSSYEQYFGPGTRLTVT.

For the CDR3, the DNA is TGTGCCAGCAGCCTAGAGGGGGATAGCTACAATGAGCAGTTCTTC. Translated: CASSLEGDSYNEQFF. The chain is built from TRBV9 and TRBJ2-1; tentative D call: TRBD1 (6 bases). In germline, CDR1 is SGDLS, CDR2 YYNGEE. V was pared by 4 bases and J by 3 bases, with 14 bases between. The CDR3 covers 15 residues.

This CDR3 reads CASRGQGGTDTQYF. Written as DNA, the CDR3 is TGCGCCAGCAGGGGACAGGGTGGAACAGATACGCAGTATTTT. J is TRBJ2-3 and V is TRBV10-1, with TRBD1 matching over 9 bases. Germline V gene lookup returns CDR1 WNHNN and CDR2 SYGVQD (reference sequence). CDR3 length equals 14 residues. With 6 bases clipped from V and 3 bases from J, the junction kept 4 bases outside the gene matches.

This chain joins TRBV27 and TRBJ2-7; perhaps TRBD2 as D (5 bases). Germline V lookup: CDR1 MNHEY, CDR2 SMNVEV (reference sequence). The CDR3 is 14 amino acids. Deletions cut 2 bases from V and 5 bases from J, with 13 bases between. The CDR3 reads CASSLISPGNEQYF. Here the CDR3 DNA reads TGTGCCAGCAGTTTAATATCCCCGGGGAACGAGCAGTACTTC.

The rearrangement joins TRBV30 to TRBJ1-5; no clear D. The CDR3 covers 13 residues. Trimming left V 2 bases short and J 4 bases short, with 9 bases between. The V gene's germline CDR1 is GTSNPN and CDR2 SVGIG (reference sequence). The CDR3 nucleotides are TGTGCCTGGAGTCTGGTCGCGAATCAGCCCCAGCATTTT. It translates to CAWSLVANQPQHF.

The gene calls are TRBV2 and TRBJ1-4; D ambiguous. Germline V CDR1 and CDR2: SNHLY, FYNNEI. The length of the CDR3 is 14 residues. V was trimmed by 7 bases and J by 5 bases, leaving 14 bases between them. The CDR3, as DNA: TGTGCCAGCAAGCCTAGGCCTGGGAATGAAAAACTGTTTTTT. This encodes CASKPRPGNEKLFF.

This clone showed up just a few times. This sequence joins TRBV5-1 and TRBJ1-2, with D perhaps matching TRBD1 (5 bases). The CDR3 totals 13 residues. Germline V gives CDR1 SGHRS, CDR2 YFSETQ. V gave up 0 bases and J gave up 7 bases, with 10 bases separating them. Here the CDR3 reads CASSLGGTPGYTF. The CDR3 DNA follows: TGCGCCAGCAGCTTGGGCGGGACCCCTGGCTACACCTTC. The variable domain in full, completed from reference TRBV5-1 and TRBJ1-2, reads KAGVTQTPRYLIKTRGQQVTLSCSPISGHRSVSWYQQTPGQGLQFLFEYFSETQRNKGNFPGRFSGRQFSNSRSEMNVSTLELGDSALYLCASSLGGTPGYTFGSGTRLTVV.

The rearrangement joins TRBV18 to TRBJ1-1; no definite D call. Germline V gene data show CDR1 as KGHSH and CDR2 as LQKENI. Trimming removed 5 bases from V and 5 bases from J, with 12 bases in between. This CDR3 region has 13 residues. DNA for the CDR3: TGTGCCAGCTCAAGCCAAAAGGATACTGAAGCTTTCTTT. This sequence encodes CASSSQKDTEAFF.

The CDR3, as DNA: TGTGCCTGGAGCAGTACGACAGGGGCGGGTGGCTACACCTTC. Amino acids: CAWSSTTGAGGYTF. This sequence joins TRBV30 and TRBJ1-2; the match to TRBD1 covers 8 bases. J gave up 7 bases and V 3 bases, and 10 bases lay outside the gene matches. The CDR3 is made up of 14 amino acids. In germline, CDR1 is GTSNPN, CDR2 SVGIG (reference sequence).

The chain links TRBV13 to TRBJ1-5; 10 nucleotides align to TRBD1. The V segment lost 7 bases and the J segment 7 bases; nucleotides outside the gene matches: 13. Germline assignment: CDR1 PRHDT and CDR2 FYEKMQ (reference sequence). CDR3 length equals 16 residues. The CDR3 region is CASNRGTGAEKQPQHF. The CDR3 coding sequence is TGTGCCAGCAACCGGGGGACAGGGGCGGAGAAGCAGCCCCAGCATTTT. Using reference TRBV13 and TRBJ1-5 for the parts outside the CDR3, the full variable domain is AAGVIQSPRHLIKEKRETATLKCYPIPRHDTVYWYQQGPGQDPQFLISFYEKMQSDKGSIPDRFSAQQFSDYHSELNMSSLELGDSALYFCASNRGTGAEKQPQHFGDGTRLSIL.

This clone is a singleton in its sample. This chain connects TRBV11-3 to TRBJ2-1; 8 bases agree with TRBD2. Trimming at V came to 1 base and at J to 6 bases, leaving 2 bases not matched to a gene. The CDR3 has 14 amino acids. Germline CDR1 SGHNT, CDR2 YENEEA. CDR3 sequence: CASSLAGGPNEQFF. The CDR3 DNA reads TGTGCCAGCAGCTTAGCGGGGGGGCCCAATGAGCAGTTCTTC.

This chain links TRBV7-9 with TRBJ1-6, with 8 bases fitting TRBD1. This CDR3 comprises 15 residues. Germline V gene lookup returns CDR1 SEHNR and CDR2 FQNEAQ (reference sequence). V was clipped by 3 bases and J by 6 bases; unmatched bases: 4. CDR3 residues: CASSFAGTGNSPLHF. As DNA, the CDR3 is TGTGCCAGCAGCTTTGCTGGGACAGGTAATTCACCCCTCCACTTT.

The rearrangement joins TRBV27 to TRBJ1-2; maybe TRBD1 (6 bases). Trimming removed 2 bases from V and 8 bases from J, with 12 bases in between. This CDR3 spans 13 amino acids. CDR1 MNHEY and CDR2 SMNVEV come from the germline V gene (reference sequence). This chain's CDR3 is CASSLVGARGYTF. In nucleotides, the CDR3 is TGTGCCAGCAGTTTAGTGGGGGCGAGGGGCTACACCTTC.

There are a few counts of this clone. This chain uses TRBV28 with TRBJ1-4; D might be TRBD1 (5 bases). The germline V and J ends were trimmed by 5 bases and 10 bases, with 17 bases remaining between them. Germline CDR1 is MDHEN and CDR2 is SYDVKM. The CDR3 consists of 14 residues. The CDR3 nucleotides are TGTGCCAGCAGTCTCCCCGGGGGTTCCCGAAAACTGTTTTTT. Translated: CASSLPGGSRKLFF.

This chain joins TRBV6-5 and TRBJ1-1; 7 nucleotides line up with TRBD1. J gave up 1 base and V 6 bases, and 5 bases lay outside the gene matches. There are 14 residues in the CDR3. Per germline, CDR1 MNHEY and CDR2 SVGAGI. In DNA form, the CDR3 reads TGTGCCAGCAGACGCGGGACAGCGAACACTGAAGCTTTCTTT. This encodes CASRRGTANTEAFF.